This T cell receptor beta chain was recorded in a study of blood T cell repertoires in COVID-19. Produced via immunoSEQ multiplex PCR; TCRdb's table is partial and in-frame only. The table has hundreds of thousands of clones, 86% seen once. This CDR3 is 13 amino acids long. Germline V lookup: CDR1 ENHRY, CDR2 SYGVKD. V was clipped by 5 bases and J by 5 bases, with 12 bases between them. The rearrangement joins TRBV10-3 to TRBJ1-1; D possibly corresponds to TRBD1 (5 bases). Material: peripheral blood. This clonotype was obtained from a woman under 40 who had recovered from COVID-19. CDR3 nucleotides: TGTGCCATCAGTCCCGGGGGGGGGACTGAAGCTTTCTTT. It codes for CAISPGGGTEAFF.